The 8 T cell receptor beta chains reported below all come from one sample, sequenced in a study of molecular identifiers for immune sequencing clone quantification. Via MiXCR, TCRdb re-called the PCR reads, giving one row per CDR3 protein. The table shows tens of thousands of distinct CDR3 sequences, with roughly 18% occurring only once. The sequenced material came from naive CD8+ T cells from blood, with Jurkat cell RNA spiked in. The subset: FACS-sorted CD8+CD4-CCR7+CD45RA+ naive T cells. Receptors originate from a human donor in good health. Some libraries in this study had Jurkat cell RNA spiked in.

Note on this clonotype: A much more abundant neighbour one base away suggests this may be a read error. The J gene is TRBJ2-7, the V gene TRBV4-1, with TRBD2 matching 10 bases. Germline loops: CDR1 MGHRA, CDR2 YSYEKL. The CDR3 totals 19 residues. In DNA, the CDR3 is TGCGCCAGCGGCCAAGCCTATCAACCCCTAGCGGGAGACCCCTACGAGCAGTACTTC. Protein product: CASGQAYQPLAGDPYEQYF.

This clonotype was detected many times. The V gene is TRBV27, the J gene TRBJ1-5; no clear D gene. CDR3 size: 15 residues. The V gene's germline CDR1 is MNHEY and CDR2 SMNVEV (reference sequence). V lost 0 bases, J lost 0 bases, and 6 bases lay in between. DNA of the CDR3: TGTGCCAGCAGTTTATCCGTCTATAGCAATCAGCCCCAGCATTTT. Its protein product is CASSLSVYSNQPQHF.

The chain employs TRBV18 and TRBJ2-1; the D gene is possibly TRBD2 (6 bases). CDR1 is KGHSH and CDR2 is LQKENI in the germline V gene. The CDR3 is 14 residues long. Trimming shortened V by 4 bases and J by 5 bases, and 12 bases separated the two germline ends. The CDR3 coding sequence is TGTGCCAGCTCACTTAGCGGAGGGGACAATGAGCAGTTCTTC. Its protein is CASSLSGGDNEQFF. The full variable domain, with the rest looked up from reference TRBV18 and TRBJ2-1, is NAGVMQNPRHLVRRRGQEARLRCSPMKGHSHVYWYRQLPEEGLKFMVYLQKENIIDESGMPKERFSAEFPKEGPSILRIQQVVRGDSAAYFCASSLSGGDNEQFFGPGTRLTVL.

This clonotype has at least ten counts. The chain couples TRBV20-1 to TRBJ2-3; 12 positions match TRBD2. Germline trimming cut 0 bases from V and 0 bases from J; bases unmatched to any gene: 7. The CDR3 length is 18 residues. CDR1 and CDR2 from the germline V gene are DFQATT and SNEGSKA (reference sequence). CDR3 nucleotides: TGCAGTGCTAGAGACAGGACTAGCGGGATTTATAGCACAGATACGCAGTATTTT. Translated: CSARDRTSGIYSTDTQYF.

The sample holds many counts of this clonotype. The chain employs TRBV20-1 and TRBJ2-2; 7 bases are shared with TRBD1. The CDR3 is made up of 18 amino acids. The germline V gene encodes CDR1 DFQATT and CDR2 SNEGSKA (reference sequence). V lost 1 base, J lost 5 bases, and 16 bases stayed unmatched. The CDR3 loop reads CSARGRLGQRYGTGELFF. The CDR3, as DNA: TGCAGTGCTAGAGGGAGGCTGGGACAGCGGTACGGAACCGGGGAGCTGTTTTTT.

This clonotype was seen many times. The chain links TRBV7-2 to TRBJ2-7; weak D call: TRBD2 (5 bases). Trimming removed 4 bases from V and 2 bases from J, with 15 bases in between. The CDR3 consists of 15 residues. CDR1 and CDR2 from the germline V gene are SGHTA and FQGNSA. This CDR3 is CASSYPGGAPYEQYF. The DNA of the CDR3 is TGTGCCAGCAGCTACCCCGGAGGCGCTCCCTACGAGCAGTACTTC. The full variable domain, rest sourced from reference TRBV7-2 and TRBJ2-7, is GAGVSQSPSNKVTEKGKDVELRCDPISGHTALYWYRQSLGQGLEFLIYFQGNSAPDKSGLPSDRFSAERTGGSVSTLTIQRTQQEDSAVYLCASSYPGGAPYEQYFGPGTRLTVT.

This clonotype was detected many times. V usage is TRBV11-3 and J usage is TRBJ2-2; tentatively, D is TRBD1 (6 bases). CDR1 SGHNT and CDR2 YENEEA come from the germline V gene. The CDR3 sequence is 14 residues long. V was shortened by 4 bases and J by 7 bases, with 13 bases between the two germline ends. This CDR3 is CASSSSQGGGELFF. DNA of the CDR3: TGTGCCAGCAGCTCGTCACAGGGTGGCGGGGAGCTGTTTTTT. The entire variable domain, with the rest obtained from reference TRBV11-3 and TRBJ2-2, is as follows: EAGVVQSPRYKIIEKKQPVAFWCNPISGHNTLYWYLQNLGQGPELLIRYENEEAVDDSQLPKDRFSAERLKGVDSTLKIQPAELGDSAVYLCASSSSQGGGELFFGEGSRLTVL.

This clonotype was seen many times. One junction end disagrees with the germline gene, perhaps due to a read error. The CDR3 DNA sequence: TGTGCTAGCAGCTTATACCTAGGGGACAGGGGCTACAATGAGCAGTTCTTC. It specifies CASSLYLGDRGYNEQFF. The V call is TRBV7-7, the J call TRBJ2-1, with TRBD1 matching over 10 bases. Germline CDR1 is SSHAT and CDR2 is FNYEAQ (reference sequence). CDR3 size: 17 residues.